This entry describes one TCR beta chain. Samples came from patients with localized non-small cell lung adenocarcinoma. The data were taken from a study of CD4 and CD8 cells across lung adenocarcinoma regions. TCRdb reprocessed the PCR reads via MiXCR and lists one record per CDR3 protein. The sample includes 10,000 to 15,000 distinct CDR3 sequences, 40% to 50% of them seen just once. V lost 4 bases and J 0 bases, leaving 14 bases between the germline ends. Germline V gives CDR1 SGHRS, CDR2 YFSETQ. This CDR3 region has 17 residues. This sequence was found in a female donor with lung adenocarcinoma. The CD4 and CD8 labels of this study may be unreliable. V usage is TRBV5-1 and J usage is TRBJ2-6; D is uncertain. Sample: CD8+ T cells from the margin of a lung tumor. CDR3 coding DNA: TGCGCCAGCAGCCTGGACGCTTTGGGCTCTGGGGCCAACGTCCTGACTTTC. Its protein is CASSLDALGSGANVLTF.